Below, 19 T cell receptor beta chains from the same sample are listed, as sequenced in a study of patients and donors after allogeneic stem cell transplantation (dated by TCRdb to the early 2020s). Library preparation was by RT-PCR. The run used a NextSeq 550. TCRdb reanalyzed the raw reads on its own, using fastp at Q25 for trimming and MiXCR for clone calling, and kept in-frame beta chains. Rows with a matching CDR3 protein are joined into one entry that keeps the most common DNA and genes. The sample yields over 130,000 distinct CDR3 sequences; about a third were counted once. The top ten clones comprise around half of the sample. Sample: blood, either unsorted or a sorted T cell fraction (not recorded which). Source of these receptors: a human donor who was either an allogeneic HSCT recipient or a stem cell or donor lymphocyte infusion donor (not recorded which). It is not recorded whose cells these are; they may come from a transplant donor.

CDR3: CASSAADGSGNTIYF. The CDR3 nucleotides are TGTGCCAGCAGCGCGGCGGACGGGTCTGGAAACACCATATATTTT. The chain links TRBV9 to TRBJ1-3; D uncertain. Trimming cost V 3 bases and J 1 base, with 11 bases left between them. The CDR3 has 15 amino acids. Germline values: CDR1 SGDLS, CDR2 YYNGEE.

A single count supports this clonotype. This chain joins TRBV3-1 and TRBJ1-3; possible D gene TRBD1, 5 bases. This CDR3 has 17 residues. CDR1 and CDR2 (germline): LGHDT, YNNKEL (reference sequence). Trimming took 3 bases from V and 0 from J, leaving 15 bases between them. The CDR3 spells CASSQALPGLSGNTIYF. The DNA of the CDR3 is TGTGCCAGCAGCCAGGCACTCCCGGGACTCTCTGGAAACACCATATATTTT.

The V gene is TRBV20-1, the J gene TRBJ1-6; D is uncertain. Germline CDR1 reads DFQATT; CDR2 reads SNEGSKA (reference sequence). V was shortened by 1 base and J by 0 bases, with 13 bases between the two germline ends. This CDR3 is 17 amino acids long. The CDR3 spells CSARVPDSSSYNSPLHF. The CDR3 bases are TGCAGTGCTAGAGTCCCGGACTCAAGCTCCTATAATTCACCCCTCCACTTT.

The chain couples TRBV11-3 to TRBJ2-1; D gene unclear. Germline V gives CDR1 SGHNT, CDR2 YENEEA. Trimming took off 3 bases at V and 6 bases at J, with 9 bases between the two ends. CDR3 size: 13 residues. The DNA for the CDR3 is TGTGCCAGCAGCTTGGCATCGCCCAATGAGCAGTTCTTC. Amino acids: CASSLASPNEQFF.

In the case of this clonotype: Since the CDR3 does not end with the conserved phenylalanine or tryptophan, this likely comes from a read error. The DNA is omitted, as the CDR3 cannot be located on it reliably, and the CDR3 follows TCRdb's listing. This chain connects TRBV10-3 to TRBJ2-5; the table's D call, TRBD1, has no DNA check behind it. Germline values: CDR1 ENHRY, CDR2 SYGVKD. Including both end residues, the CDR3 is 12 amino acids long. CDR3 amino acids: CAISGYRLEACS.

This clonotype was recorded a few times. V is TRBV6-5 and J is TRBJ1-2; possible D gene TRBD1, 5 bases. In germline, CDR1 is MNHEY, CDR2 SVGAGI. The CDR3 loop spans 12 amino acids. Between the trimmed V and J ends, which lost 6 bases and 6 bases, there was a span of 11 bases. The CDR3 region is CASSRGVHGYTF. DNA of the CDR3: TGTGCCAGCAGCCGGGGGGTCCATGGCTACACCTTC.

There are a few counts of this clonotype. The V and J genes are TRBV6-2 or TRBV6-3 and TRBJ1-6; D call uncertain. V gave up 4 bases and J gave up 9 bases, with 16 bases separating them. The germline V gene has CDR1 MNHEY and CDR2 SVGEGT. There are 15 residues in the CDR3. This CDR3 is CASSSRGWGCSPLHF. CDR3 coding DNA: TGTGCCAGCAGTTCGAGAGGGTGGGGTTGTTCACCCCTCCACTTT.

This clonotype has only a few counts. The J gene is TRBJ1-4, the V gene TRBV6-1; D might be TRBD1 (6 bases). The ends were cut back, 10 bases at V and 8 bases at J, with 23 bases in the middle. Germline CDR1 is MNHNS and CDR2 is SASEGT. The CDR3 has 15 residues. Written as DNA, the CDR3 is TGTGCCACTCAGACCGTCGGGGGGCGAGGAGAAAAACTGTTTTTT. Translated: CATQTVGGRGEKLFF.

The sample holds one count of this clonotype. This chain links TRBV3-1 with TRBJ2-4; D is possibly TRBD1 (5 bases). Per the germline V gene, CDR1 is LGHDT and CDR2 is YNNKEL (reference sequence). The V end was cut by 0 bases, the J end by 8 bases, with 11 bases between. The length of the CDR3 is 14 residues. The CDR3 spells CASSQDARDDIQYF. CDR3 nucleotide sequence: TGTGCCAGCAGCCAAGATGCCAGGGATGACATTCAGTACTTC.

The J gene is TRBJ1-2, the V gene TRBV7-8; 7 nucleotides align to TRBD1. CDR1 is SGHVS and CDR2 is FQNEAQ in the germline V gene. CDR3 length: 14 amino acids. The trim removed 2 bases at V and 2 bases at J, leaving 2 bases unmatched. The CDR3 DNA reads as TGTGCCAGCAGCTTAAGGGGGCTAAACTATGGCTACACCTTC. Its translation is CASSLRGLNYGYTF.

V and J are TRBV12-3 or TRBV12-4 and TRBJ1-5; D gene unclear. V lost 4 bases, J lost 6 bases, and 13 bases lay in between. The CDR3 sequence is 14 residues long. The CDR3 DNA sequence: TGTGCCAGCAGTTATGGGCAGGTGGTTCAGCCCCAGCATTTT. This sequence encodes CASSYGQVVQPQHF.

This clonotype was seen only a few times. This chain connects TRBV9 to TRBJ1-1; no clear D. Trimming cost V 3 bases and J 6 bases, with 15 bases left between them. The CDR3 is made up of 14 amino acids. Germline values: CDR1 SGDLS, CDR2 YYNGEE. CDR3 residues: CASSGIYSEAEAFF. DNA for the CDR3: TGTGCCAGCAGCGGAATTTACTCCGAGGCTGAAGCTTTCTTT.

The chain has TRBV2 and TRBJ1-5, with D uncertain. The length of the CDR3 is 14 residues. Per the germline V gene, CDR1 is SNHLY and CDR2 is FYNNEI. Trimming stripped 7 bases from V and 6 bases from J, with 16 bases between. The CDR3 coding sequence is TGTGCCAGCACCCTGGACGGCGTTTGTCAGCCCCAGCATTTT. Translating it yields CASTLDGVCQPQHF.

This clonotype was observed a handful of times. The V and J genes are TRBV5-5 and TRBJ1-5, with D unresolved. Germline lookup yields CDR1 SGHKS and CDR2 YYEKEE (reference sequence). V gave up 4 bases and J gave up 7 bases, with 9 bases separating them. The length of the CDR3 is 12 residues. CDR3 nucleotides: TGTGCCAGCAGCCCCCCCGACCAGCCCCAGCATTTT. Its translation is CASSPPDQPQHF.

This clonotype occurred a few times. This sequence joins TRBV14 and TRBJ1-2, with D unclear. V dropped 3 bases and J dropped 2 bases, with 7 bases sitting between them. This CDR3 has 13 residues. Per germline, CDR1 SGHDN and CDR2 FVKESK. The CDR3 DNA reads TGTGCCAGCAGCCAGGTCCGAAACTATGGCTACACCTTC. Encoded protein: CASSQVRNYGYTF.

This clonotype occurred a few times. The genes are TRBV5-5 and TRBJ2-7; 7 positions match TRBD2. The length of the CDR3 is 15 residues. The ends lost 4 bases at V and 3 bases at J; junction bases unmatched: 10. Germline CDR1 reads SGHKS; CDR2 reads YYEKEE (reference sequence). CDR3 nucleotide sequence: TGTGCCAGCAGCCTGAAGCGGGGATCTTACTACGAGCAGTACGTC. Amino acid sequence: CASSLKRGSYYEQYV.

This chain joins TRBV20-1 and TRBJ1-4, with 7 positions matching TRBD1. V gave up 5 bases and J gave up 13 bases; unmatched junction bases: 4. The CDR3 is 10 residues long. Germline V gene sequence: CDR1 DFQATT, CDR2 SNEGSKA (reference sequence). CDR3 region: CSASGQTLFF. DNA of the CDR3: TGCAGTGCTTCGGGACAGACACTGTTTTTT.

The CDR3 spells CASSPTRGEDTEAFF. For the CDR3, the DNA is TGTGCCAGCAGCCCAACTCGGGGGGAGGACACTGAAGCTTTCTTT. J is TRBJ1-1 and V is TRBV12-3 or TRBV12-4; D is possibly TRBD1 (5 bases). The CDR3 is 15 residues long. Trimming removed 6 bases at V and 3 bases at J, with 17 bases between.

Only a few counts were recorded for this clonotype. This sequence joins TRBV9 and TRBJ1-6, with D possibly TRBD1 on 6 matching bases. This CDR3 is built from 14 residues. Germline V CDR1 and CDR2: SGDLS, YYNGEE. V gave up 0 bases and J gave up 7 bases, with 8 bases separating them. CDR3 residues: CASSVGTANSPLHF. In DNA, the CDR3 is TGTGCCAGCAGCGTAGGGACAGCCAATTCACCCCTCCACTTT.